This T cell receptor beta chain came from a study of vaccination and CD4 T cells after COVID-19. The CDR3 is 14 residues long. Deletions cut 4 bases from V and 6 bases from J, with 13 bases between. This clonotype was seen more than once but under ten times. Its cognate antigen is unknown. Oncomine TCR Beta short-read sequencing was applied to DNA from cultured CD4+ T cells. DNA came from CD4+ T cells after culture. TCRdb passed the PCR reads through MiXCR, listing each CDR3 protein once. There are some 21,000 distinct CDR3 sequences in the sample; less than 50% occur only once, and roughly 5.2% lies in the top ten. As to treatment: roughly 10-day PBMC culture with coronavirus spike peptide pools or control peptides (ViraFEST assay). The PCR-positive dates, March through December 2020, came before the US Alpha, Beta and Delta variants. The authors isolated CD4+ T cells by negative selection after roughly 11 days of culture.

Study results and caveats: The appearance of a median around 90% of reactive clones in convalescent patients occurred only post-vaccination.

The sequencing here drew on CD4+ T cells from blood, cultured in vitro, taken before SARS-CoV-2 vaccination. The chain is built from TRBV12-3 or TRBV12-4 and TRBJ1-5; D remains ambiguous. This receptor was obtained from a human donor who had recovered from COVID-19. The CDR3 is CASSYSGEVQPQHF. The CDR3 DNA reads TGTGCCAGCAGTTATAGCGGGGAAGTTCAGCCCCAGCATTTT.